This is a list of T cell receptor beta chains from one sample in a study of beta chain features in type 1 diabetes. Clones were read by immunoSEQ multiplex PCR, and TCRdb kept only the in-frame ones, dropping some. The data contain about 340,000 clones, roughly 14% of them seen just once; the ten biggest clones take up roughly 0.015%. Sequencing was done on a sample of naive CD4+ T cells from blood. These receptors all come from a woman younger than 35 with type 1 diabetes. The CDR3 runs from the conserved cysteine through the conserved F or W. The D gene is left open where the match is weak. Only some rows state a clone size, as once, few, many or a class for expanded clones.

>TRBJ2-2|few|NA|TRBV5-1
TGCGCCAGCAGTGAAGCGGCGAACACCGGGGAGCTGTTTTTT
CASSEAANTGELFF
>TRBJ2-4|few|NA|TRBV5-6
TGTGCCAGCAGCTTGTACTTCCGTGGCAAAAACATTCAGTACTTC
CASSLYFRGKNIQYF
>TRBJ2-3|few|TRBD2|TRBV28
TGTGCCAGCACGCTGAGGACTAGCGGGGCGGGTACGCAGTATTTT
CASTLRTSGAGTQYF
>TRBJ2-6|NA|NA|TRBV29-1
TGCAGCTTCTTCTCTGGGGCCAACGTCCTGACTTTC
CSFFSGANVLTF
>TRBJ2-3|NA|NA|TRBV2
TGTGCCAGCAGTGAAAGGACGTGGGGGGCAGATACGCAGTATTTT
CASSERTWGADTQYF
>TRBJ2-1|NA|TRBD1|TRBV19
TGTGCCAGTAGTATCCCCCGACAGGGGGCTAATGAGCAGTTCTTC
CASSIPRQGANEQFF
>TRBJ2-2|few|TRBD1|TRBV5-4
TGTGCCAGCAGCCCCTCCCCGACAGGGGCGAACACCGGGGAGCTGTTTTTT
CASSPSPTGANTGELFF
>TRBJ1-1|NA|TRBD1|TRBV18
TGTGCCAGCTCACCTTCACCTACAGGGGCCACTGAAGCTTTCTTT
CASSPSPTGATEAFF
>TRBJ1-5|NA|NA|TRBV5-6
TGTGCCAGCAGCCTTAATCGGGGATCAAAGAATCAGCCCCAGCATTTT
CASSLNRGSKNQPQHF
>TRBJ2-7|NA|NA|TRBV9
TGTGCCAGCAGCGTAGCGGGACACCGAGGCTACGAGCAGTACTTC
CASSVAGHRGYEQYF